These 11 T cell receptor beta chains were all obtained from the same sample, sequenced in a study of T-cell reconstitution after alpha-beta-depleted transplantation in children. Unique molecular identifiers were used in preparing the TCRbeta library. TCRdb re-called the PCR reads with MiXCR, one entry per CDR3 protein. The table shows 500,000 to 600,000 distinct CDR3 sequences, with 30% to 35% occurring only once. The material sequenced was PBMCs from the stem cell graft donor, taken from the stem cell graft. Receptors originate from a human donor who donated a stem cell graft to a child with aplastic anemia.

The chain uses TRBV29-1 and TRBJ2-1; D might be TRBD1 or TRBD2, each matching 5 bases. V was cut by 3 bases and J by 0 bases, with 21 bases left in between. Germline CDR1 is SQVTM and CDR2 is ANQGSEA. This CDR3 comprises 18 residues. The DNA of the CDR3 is TGCAGCGTTGACGGGGTAGTCGGGACGGAAGCCTCCTACAATGAGCAGTTCTTC. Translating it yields CSVDGVVGTEASYNEQFF.

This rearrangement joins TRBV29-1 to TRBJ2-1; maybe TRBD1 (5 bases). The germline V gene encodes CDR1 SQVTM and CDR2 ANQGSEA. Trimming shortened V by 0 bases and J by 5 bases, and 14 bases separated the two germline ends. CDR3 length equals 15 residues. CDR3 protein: CSVEDPRTTNNEQFF. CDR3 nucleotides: TGCAGCGTTGAAGATCCCAGGACAACGAACAATGAGCAGTTCTTC.

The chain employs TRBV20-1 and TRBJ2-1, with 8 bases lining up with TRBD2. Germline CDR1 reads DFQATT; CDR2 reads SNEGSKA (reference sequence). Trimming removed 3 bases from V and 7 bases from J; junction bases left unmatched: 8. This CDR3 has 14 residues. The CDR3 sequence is CSASGRGAWNEQFF. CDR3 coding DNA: TGCAGTGCTAGCGGGCGGGGGGCCTGGAATGAGCAGTTCTTC.

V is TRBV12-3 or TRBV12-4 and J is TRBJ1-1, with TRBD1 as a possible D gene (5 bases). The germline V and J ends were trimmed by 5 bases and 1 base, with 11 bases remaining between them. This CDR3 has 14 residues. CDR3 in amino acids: CASSPGLPNTEAFF. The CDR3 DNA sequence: TGTGCCAGCAGTCCGGGACTGCCGAACACTGAAGCTTTCTTT.

The CDR3 protein is CASRRDRGPGELFF. Written as DNA, the CDR3 is TGTGCCAGCAGGAGGGACAGGGGTCCCGGGGAGCTGTTTTTT. This rearrangement joins TRBV2 to TRBJ2-2; 10 nucleotides align to TRBD1. This CDR3 region has 14 residues. Trimming took 6 bases from V and 6 from J; bases not matched to a gene: 4. The germline CDR1 and CDR2 sequences are SNHLY and FYNNEI.

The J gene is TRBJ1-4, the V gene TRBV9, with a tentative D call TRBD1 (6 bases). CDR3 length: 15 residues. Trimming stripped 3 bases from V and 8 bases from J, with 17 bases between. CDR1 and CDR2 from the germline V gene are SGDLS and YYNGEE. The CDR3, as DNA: TGTGCCAGCAGCGCAACAGGGAGGTCTCTCGAAAAACTGTTTTTT. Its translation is CASSATGRSLEKLFF.

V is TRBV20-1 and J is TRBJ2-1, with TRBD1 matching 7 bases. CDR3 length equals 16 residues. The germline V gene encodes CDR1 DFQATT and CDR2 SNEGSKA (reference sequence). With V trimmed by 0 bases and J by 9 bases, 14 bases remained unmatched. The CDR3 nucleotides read TGCAGTGCTAGAGATCGCGACAGGGTTAGAAGTAGTGAGCAGTTCTTC. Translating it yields CSARDRDRVRSSEQFF.

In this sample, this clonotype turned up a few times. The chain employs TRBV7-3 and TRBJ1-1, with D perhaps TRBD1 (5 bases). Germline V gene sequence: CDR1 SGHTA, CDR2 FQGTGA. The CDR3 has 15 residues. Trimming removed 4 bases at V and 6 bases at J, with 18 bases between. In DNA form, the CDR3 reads TGTGCCAGCAGCTCCACGGGACGGTTCTCGGCTGAAGCTTTCTTT. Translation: CASSSTGRFSAEAFF.

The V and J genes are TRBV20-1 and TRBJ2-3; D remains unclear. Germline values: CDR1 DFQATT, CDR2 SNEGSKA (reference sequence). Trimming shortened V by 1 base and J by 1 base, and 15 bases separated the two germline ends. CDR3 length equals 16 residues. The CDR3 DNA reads TGCAGTGCTAGAGCTCGTCAGAGTACTGGCACAGATACGCAGTATTTT. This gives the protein CSARARQSTGTDTQYF.

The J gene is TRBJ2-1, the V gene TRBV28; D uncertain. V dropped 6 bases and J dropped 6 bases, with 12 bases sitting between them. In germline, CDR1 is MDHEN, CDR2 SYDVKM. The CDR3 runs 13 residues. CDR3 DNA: TGTGCCAGCAGCCTACCGACTCCCAATGAGCAGTTCTTC. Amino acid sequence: CASSLPTPNEQFF.

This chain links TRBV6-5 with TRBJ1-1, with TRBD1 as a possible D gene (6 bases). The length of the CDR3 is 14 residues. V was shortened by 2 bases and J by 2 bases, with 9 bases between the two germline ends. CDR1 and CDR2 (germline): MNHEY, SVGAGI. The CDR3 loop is CASSYGTPNTEAFF. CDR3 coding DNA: TGTGCCAGCAGTTACGGGACACCTAACACTGAAGCTTTCTTT.